A selection of T cell receptor beta chains follows, all from one sample in a study of post-analysis software for immune sequencing data. TCRdb re-called the PCR reads through MiXCR, storing one row per CDR3 protein. The table lists approximately 730,000 distinct CDR3 sequences, more than 45% of them singletons. The material sequenced was blood. The receptors were sampled from a girl between 5 and 17 years old with multiple sclerosis. Each CDR3 is given with its conserved first and last residue. A D gene is named only where the DNA matches it firmly. Some rows mark clone size as missing; the rest say once, few, many or name a class of expanded clone.

v_call: TRBV20-1; clone_size: many; d_call: TRBD2; j_call: TRBJ2-5; cdr3_nt: TGCAGTGGTATATCTAGCGGGAGGGTCCAAGAGACCCAGTACTTC; cdr3_aa: CSGISSGRVQETQYF
v_call: TRBV6-6; clone_size: few; d_call: NA; j_call: TRBJ2-7; cdr3_nt: TGTGCCAGCAGTCGATCGGACAAGTCCCTCCGCTACGAGCAGTACTTC; cdr3_aa: CASSRSDKSLRYEQYF
v_call: TRBV7-2; clone_size: NA; d_call: NA; j_call: TRBJ2-1; cdr3_nt: TGTGCCAGCAGCGCGGACTGGGGGGACAATGAGCAGTTCTTC; cdr3_aa: CASSADWGDNEQFF
v_call: TRBV20-1; clone_size: NA; d_call: NA; j_call: TRBJ1-1; cdr3_nt: TGCAGTGCTAGAGACTACAAGACAGCATTGAACACTGAAGCTTTCTTT; cdr3_aa: CSARDYKTALNTEAFF
v_call: TRBV7-2; clone_size: few; d_call: NA; j_call: TRBJ2-7; cdr3_nt: TGTGCCAGCAGCTTAACCGCCCCCTACGAGCAGTACTTC; cdr3_aa: CASSLTAPYEQYF
v_call: TRBV29-1; clone_size: NA; d_call: NA; j_call: TRBJ2-5; cdr3_nt: TGCAGCGTTGAACCAGGGACCGGGGAGACCCAGTACTTC; cdr3_aa: CSVEPGTGETQYF
v_call: TRBV20-1; clone_size: NA; d_call: TRBD2; j_call: TRBJ2-5; cdr3_nt: TGCAGTGCCCATAGAGTTGGTAGCGGGCACCATCAAGAGACCCAGTACTTC; cdr3_aa: CSAHRVGSGHHQETQYF
v_call: TRBV29-1; clone_size: NA; d_call: NA; j_call: TRBJ1-2; cdr3_nt: TGCAGCGTTGCGGGGGATGCCTATGGCTACACCTTC; cdr3_aa: CSVAGDAYGYTF
v_call: TRBV7-2; clone_size: few; d_call: NA; j_call: TRBJ2-5; cdr3_nt: TGTGCCAGCAGCTTAGCGGCCCAGGGTTGGTCAGAGACCCAGTACTTC; cdr3_aa: CASSLAAQGWSETQYF
v_call: TRBV20-1; clone_size: NA; d_call: NA; j_call: TRBJ2-3; cdr3_nt: TGCAGTGCTAGGCCGGCGGGCACAGATACGCAGTATTTT; cdr3_aa: CSARPAGTDTQYF
v_call: TRBV20-1; clone_size: NA; d_call: TRBD2; j_call: TRBJ2-7; cdr3_nt: TGCAGTGCTCCACGAACGAGGACTAGCGGCTACAATGAGCAGTACTTC; cdr3_aa: CSAPRTRTSGYNEQYF
v_call: TRBV27; clone_size: few; d_call: NA; j_call: TRBJ1-1; cdr3_nt: TGTGCCAGCAGTTTCGGTCCGACCGGGGTCGCTTTCTTT; cdr3_aa: CASSFGPTGVAFF
v_call: TRBV25-1; clone_size: NA; d_call: NA; j_call: TRBJ2-7; cdr3_nt: TGTGCCAGCAGTGATCGTTGGTACGAGCAGTACTTC; cdr3_aa: CASSDRWYEQYF
v_call: TRBV7-9; clone_size: NA; d_call: NA; j_call: TRBJ2-3; cdr3_nt: TGTGCCAGCAGCTTAGGTCAGGCCATCACAGATACGCAGTATTTT; cdr3_aa: CASSLGQAITDTQYF
v_call: TRBV10-3; clone_size: NA; d_call: NA; j_call: TRBJ2-4; cdr3_nt: TGTGCCATCAGCGAGTTGGGGGCCAAAAACATTCAGTACTTC; cdr3_aa: CAISELGAKNIQYF
v_call: TRBV6-4; clone_size: NA; d_call: TRBD2; j_call: TRBJ2-1; cdr3_nt: TGTGCCAGCAGTGTTGAGTCGGGAGGGTACAATGAGCAGTTCTTC; cdr3_aa: CASSVESGGYNEQFF
v_call: TRBV2; clone_size: NA; d_call: NA; j_call: TRBJ2-1; cdr3_nt: TGTGCCAGTCCCGCGCGCCCCAATGAGCAGTTCTTC; cdr3_aa: CASPARPNEQFF
v_call: TRBV6-5; clone_size: few; d_call: TRBD1; j_call: TRBJ2-4; cdr3_nt: TGTGCCAGCAGTAAACCGGGACAGGGGGGCCCAAACATTCAGTACTTC; cdr3_aa: CASSKPGQGGPNIQYF
v_call: TRBV5-1; clone_size: NA; d_call: NA; j_call: TRBJ2-4; cdr3_nt: TGCGCCAGCAGCTTGGATCTCGAAAACATTCAGTACTTC; cdr3_aa: CASSLDLENIQYF
v_call: TRBV29-1; clone_size: NA; d_call: NA; j_call: TRBJ2-7; cdr3_nt: TGCAGCGTTGAAACGGGCGGGTCGAGCTCCTACGAGCAGTACTTC; cdr3_aa: CSVETGGSSSYEQYF
v_call: TRBV7-9; clone_size: NA; d_call: TRBD1; j_call: TRBJ2-4; cdr3_nt: TGTGCCAGCAGCATGACACAGGGGGTATCAGCCAAAAACATTCAGTACTTC; cdr3_aa: CASSMTQGVSAKNIQYF
v_call: TRBV7-9; clone_size: NA; d_call: TRBD2; j_call: TRBJ2-1; cdr3_nt: TGTGCCAGCAGCCGCGGGGACTACCAAGAGACCCAGTTCTTC; cdr3_aa: CASSRGDYQETQFF
v_call: TRBV12-3/TRBV12-4; clone_size: NA; d_call: NA; j_call: TRBJ1-2; cdr3_nt: TGTGCCAGCAGTTTACACACGGGGGACCTTCGGGGCTACACCTTC; cdr3_aa: CASSLHTGDLRGYTF
v_call: TRBV6-5; clone_size: few; d_call: TRBD1; j_call: TRBJ1-6; cdr3_nt: TGTGCCAGCAGTTACGACAGGGGCTCACCCCTCCACTTT; cdr3_aa: CASSYDRGSPLHF